These T cell receptor beta chains were read from a single sample in a study of cytomegalovirus exposure and HLA in healthy donors. TCRdb's table, derived via immunoSEQ multiplex PCR, lists solely in-frame clones and lacks some. The data contain 95,000 to 110,000 clones, about 84% of them singletons. The sample consisted of PBMCs. The receptors originated from a man younger than 45 in good health and CMV-seronegative. Both conserved end residues are part of each CDR3. The D gene is left open where the match is weak. Only part of the rows carry a size: once, few, many, or a class if the clone is expanded.

j_gene	d_gene	v_gene	abundance	CDR3nt	CDR3aa
TRBJ2-7	.	TRBV7-9	.	TGTGCCAGCAGCCCCAGGGAAGCAGCGAGTTACGAGCAGTACTTC	CASSPREAASYEQYF
TRBJ1-6	TRBD1	TRBV6-1	many	TGTGCCAGCAGTGAAGATTTCGGGACAGGGGGTAGTAGGAGAAATTCACCCCTCCACTTT	CASSEDFGTGGSRRNSPLHF
TRBJ2-1	.	TRBV21-1	once	TGTGCCAGCAGCCCGACCGGGACTACCGACAATGAGCAGTTCTTC	CASSPTGTTDNEQFF
TRBJ2-7	.	TRBV10-2	.	TGCGCCAGCTCCCGGGACTCTAGCGAGCAGTACTTC	CASSRDSSEQYF
TRBJ1-2	.	TRBV5-1	.	TGCGCCAGCAGCTTATACAGGGACTATGGCTACACCTTC	CASSLYRDYGYTF
TRBJ2-5	.	TRBV29-1	.	TGCAGCGTTGTAGGCGGGGTTGGGACCCAGTACTTC	CSVVGGVGTQYF
TRBJ2-1	TRBD2	TRBV29-1	.	TGCAGCGCTACCATAGCGGGAGGGCCGTGGAATGAGCAGTTCTTC	CSATIAGGPWNEQFF
TRBJ2-3	TRBD1	TRBV15	.	TGTGCCACCAGCGAAAGGGACAGGGTCACAGATACGCAGTATTTT	CATSERDRVTDTQYF
TRBJ1-1	.	TRBV6-1	.	TGTGCCACCGAAACAGGGATGAACACTGAAGCTTTCTTT	CATETGMNTEAFF
TRBJ2-7	TRBD2	TRBV15	.	TGTGCCACCAGCAGAGATCCCAGCGGGAGTTACGAGCAGTACTTC	CATSRDPSGSYEQYF
TRBJ2-3	TRBD2	TRBV4-2	.	TGTGCCAGCAGGGGGGGGAGTGCAGATACGCAGTATTTT	CASRGGSADTQYF
TRBJ1-1	.	TRBV27	.	TGTGCCAGCAGCTATTCGGGGGACGAGAACACTGAAGCTTTCTTT	CASSYSGDENTEAFF
TRBJ2-7	.	TRBV4-1	.	TGCGCCAGCGCGGATATAGCGTTTGTATCCGAGCAGTACTTC	CASADIAFVSEQYF
TRBJ2-7	TRBD2	TRBV7-6	.	TGTGCCAGCAGCTCGGGACTAGCGGGATCTGAGCAGTACTTC	CASSSGLAGSEQYF
TRBJ2-1	TRBD2	TRBV30	.	TGTGCCTGGACCCCAGCGGGAGGGCCCAGTCCCTACAATGAGCAGTTCTTC	CAWTPAGGPSPYNEQFF
TRBJ2-7	.	TRBV30	.	TGTGCCTGGAGCCAGCCCTCTGCGGTCTTCGAGCAGTACTTC	CAWSQPSAVFEQYF
TRBJ1-2	.	TRBV7-9	once	TGTGCCAGCAGCTTAGGGAGACAGGAGATTAACTATGGCTACACCTTC	CASSLGRQEINYGYTF
TRBJ2-7	.	TRBV19	.	TGTGCCACTTCGATAAACCGAGCCGGCTCCTACGAGCAGTACTTC	CATSINRAGSYEQYF
TRBJ1-2	.	TRBV7-9	.	TGTGCCAGCAGCTCAGGGAGGGTTTATGGCTACACCTTC	CASSSGRVYGYTF
TRBJ2-7	.	TRBV30	.	TGTGCCTGGAGTGTGGGCAGTAAACACTACGAGCAGTACTTC	CAWSVGSKHYEQYF
TRBJ2-7	TRBD2	TRBV18	few	TGTGCCAGCTCCCTAGCGGGAGGGCCCTACGAGCAGTACTTC	CASSLAGGPYEQYF
TRBJ1-1	.	TRBV29-1	.	TGCAGCGTCCGACTCTACATGAACACTGAAGCTTTCTTT	CSVRLYMNTEAFF
TRBJ1-2	TRBD1	TRBV6-5	.	TGTGCCAGCAGTTACGAGGGAGGGACAGGGGAAGAATTC	CASSYEGGTGEEF
TRBJ2-3	TRBD1	TRBV7-9	few	TGTGCCAGCAGCTCTGGACAGGTCCCTGCAGATACGCAGTATTTT	CASSSGQVPADTQYF
TRBJ2-3	.	TRBV6-1	few	TGTGCCAGCAGAGTTAACAGGGTTGATACGCAGTATTTT	CASRVNRVDTQYF
TRBJ1-5	.	TRBV7-8	.	TGTGCCAGCAGCCCCCGAGGTCAGCCCCAGCATTTT	CASSPRGQPQHF
TRBJ2-7	TRBD1	TRBV30	.	TGTGCCTCTTCGGGACAGGGAAGCTACGAGCAGTACTTC	CASSGQGSYEQYF
TRBJ1-2	.	TRBV11-2	.	TGTGCCAGCAGCTTGAGACAGGACTCCTATGGCTACACCTTC	CASSLRQDSYGYTF
TRBJ2-1	TRBD1	TRBV7-3	.	TGTGCCAGCAGCTGGGGACAGGGACGTGAGCAGTTCTTC	CASSWGQGREQFF
TRBJ1-2	.	TRBV12-2	.	TGTGCAAGTCGCTCAAAACCATGGACTAGCGGCTACACCTTC	CASRSKPWTSGYTF
TRBJ2-1	TRBD1	TRBV6-1	.	TGTGCCAGCAGAGCAGGGGGCAATGAGCAGTTCTTC	CASRAGGNEQFF
TRBJ1-1	.	TRBV7-6	.	TGTGCCAGCAGCTTAAACAGGACGGCTTACTTT	CASSLNRTAYF
TRBJ2-7	TRBD2	TRBV19	.	TGTGCCAGTAGTATGGGGGGGTACGAGCAGTACTTC	CASSMGGYEQYF
TRBJ1-2	.	TRBV5-6	.	TGTGCCAGCGTCAGAGCTGGAGATGGCTACACCTTC	CASVRAGDGYTF
TRBJ2-7	TRBD1	TRBV13	.	TGTGCCAGCAGCTCCCGGGACAGCTCCTACGAGCAGTACTTC	CASSSRDSSYEQYF
TRBJ1-1	.	TRBV20-1	once	TGCAGTAGATCCGGGACACCTGAAGCTTTCTTT	CSRSGTPEAFF
TRBJ1-1	TRBD1	TRBV14	once	TGTGCCAGCAGCATGCGGACAGGGTGGAACACTGAAGCTTTCTTT	CASSMRTGWNTEAFF
TRBJ2-1	TRBD2	TRBV4-2	once	TGTGCCAGCAGCCCTCAAGCGGGGGGGCTCTCCAATGAGCAGTTCTTC	CASSPQAGGLSNEQFF